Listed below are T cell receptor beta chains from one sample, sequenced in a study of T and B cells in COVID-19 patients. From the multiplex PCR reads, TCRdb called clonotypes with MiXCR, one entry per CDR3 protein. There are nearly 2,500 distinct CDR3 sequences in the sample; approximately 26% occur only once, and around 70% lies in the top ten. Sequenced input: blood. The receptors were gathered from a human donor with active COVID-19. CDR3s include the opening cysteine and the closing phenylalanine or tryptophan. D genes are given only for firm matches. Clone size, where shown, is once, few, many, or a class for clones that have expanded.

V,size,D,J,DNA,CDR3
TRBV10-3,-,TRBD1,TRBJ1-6,TGTGCCATCAGTGAGGACAGGGCCCGCGTACCCCTCCACTTT,CAISEDRARVPLHF
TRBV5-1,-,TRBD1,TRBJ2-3,TGCGCCAGCGGCCGGGACAGACTCTCTAGCACAGATACGCAGTATTTT,CASGRDRLSSTDTQYF
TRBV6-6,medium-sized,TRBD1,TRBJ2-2,TGTGCCAGCAGTCACAGGGGACACCTCACCGGGGAGCTGTTTTTT,CASSHRGHLTGELFF
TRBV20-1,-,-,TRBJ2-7,TGCAGTGCTAGAGATGTCCTAGCCGGATACGAGCAGTACTTC,CSARDVLAGYEQYF
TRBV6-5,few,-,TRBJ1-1,TGTGCCAGCAGGGCGCGCCGATCGGGAGAAGCTTTCTTT,CASRARRSGEAFF
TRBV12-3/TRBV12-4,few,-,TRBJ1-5,TGTGCCAGCCGGGGGGTAAATCAGCCCCAGCATTTT,CASRGVNQPQHF
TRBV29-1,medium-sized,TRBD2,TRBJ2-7,TGCAGCGCCCGGACTAGCGGCGGCTCGGGCGAGCAGTACTTC,CSARTSGGSGEQYF
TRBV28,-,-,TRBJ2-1,TGTGCCACCAGCCTGGCATATCCCAATGAGCAGTTCTTC,CATSLAYPNEQFF
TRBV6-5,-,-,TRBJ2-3,TGTGCCATCAGGGACCCCGGGAGCGAAAAGGGAGATACGCAGTATTTT,CAIRDPGSEKGDTQYF
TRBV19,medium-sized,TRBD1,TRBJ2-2,TGTGCCAGTAGTATAGTGACAGGGGGCCACGGGGAGCTGTTTTTT,CASSIVTGGHGELFF
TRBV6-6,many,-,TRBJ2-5,TGTGCCAGCGGACCGATCCAAGAGACCCAGTACTTC,CASGPIQETQYF
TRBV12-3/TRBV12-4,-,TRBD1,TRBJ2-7,TGTGCCAGCAGCCCCCGGGGGAGGACAGGGAAGGACGAGCAGTACTTC,CASSPRGRTGKDEQYF
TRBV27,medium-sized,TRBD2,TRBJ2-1,TGTGCCGTCGCTAGCGGATCCTACAATGAGCAGTTCTTC,CAVASGSYNEQFF
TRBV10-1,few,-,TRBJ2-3,TGCGCCAGCAGTACAGTGGTCTCAGATACGCAGTATTTT,CASSTVVSDTQYF
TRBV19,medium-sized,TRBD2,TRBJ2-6,TGTGCCAGTAGTATTGGACTAGCGGGAGTCTCGGGGGCCAACGTCCTGACTTTC,CASSIGLAGVSGANVLTF
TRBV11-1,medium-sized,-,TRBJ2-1,TGTGCCAGCAGCTTAGCGAGTTTAATGGTAGCGCCATACAATGAGCAGTTCTTC,CASSLASLMVAPYNEQFF
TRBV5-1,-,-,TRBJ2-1,TGCGCCAGCAGCTTGGAAGGTGCGAGAGCGGGCTACAATGAGCAGTTCTTC,CASSLEGARAGYNEQFF
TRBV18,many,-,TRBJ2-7,TGTGCCAGCTCACCAGCAGAATCCCAGAATTACTACGAGCAGTACTTC,CASSPAESQNYYEQYF
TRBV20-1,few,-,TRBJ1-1,TGCAGTGCGCCTCTTTCTACAGCGAACACTGAAGCTTTCTTT,CSAPLSTANTEAFF
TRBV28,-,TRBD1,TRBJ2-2,TGTGCCAGCAGTTCGCAGGGGGCGGGAACCGGGGAGCTGTTTTTT,CASSSQGAGTGELFF
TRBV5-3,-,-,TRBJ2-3,TGCGCCAGCAGCTTGCAACCCGCTAGGACAGATACGCAGTATTTT,CASSLQPARTDTQYF
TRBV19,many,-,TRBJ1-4,TGTGCCAGTAGTAGGCCCTCAGGGGTCGATGAAAAACTGTTTTTT,CASSRPSGVDEKLFF